These 32 T cell receptor beta chains were all obtained from the same sample, sequenced in a study of immune evolution from preneoplasia to lung adenocarcinoma. Generated by immunoSEQ multiplex PCR, the TCRdb table keeps only in-frame clones and is missing some. The profile shows fewer than 9,500 clones, around 75% of them singletons. Sequencing input: FFPE minimally invasive lung adenocarcinoma tissue. The receptors originated from an older donor with lung adenocarcinoma.

The rearrangement links TRBV7-3 to TRBJ2-2, with TRBD2 as a possible D gene (5 bases). The CDR3 runs 14 residues. Germline V gene lookup returns CDR1 SGHTA and CDR2 FQGTGA. The germline V and J ends were trimmed by 5 bases and 1 base, with 8 bases remaining between them. The CDR3 DNA sequence: TGTGCCAGCAGCGTCAGCGGGAACACCGGGGAGCTGTTTTTT. Its protein is CASSVSGNTGELFF.

The rearrangement uses TRBV5-1 and TRBJ1-1; 11 nucleotides align to TRBD1. With V trimmed by 4 bases and J by 5 bases, 10 bases remained unmatched. This CDR3 spans 16 amino acids. Germline assignment: CDR1 SGHRS and CDR2 YFSETQ. Here the CDR3 reads CASSTGTGGFPTEAFF. The CDR3, as DNA: TGCGCCAGCAGCACGGGGACAGGGGGTTTCCCAACTGAAGCTTTCTTT.

This sequence joins TRBV28 and TRBJ2-2, with TRBD1 matching 8 bases. This CDR3 has 15 amino acids. The V and J ends lost 7 bases and 7 bases, in that order; junction bases with no gene match: 11. Germline CDR1 is MDHEN and CDR2 is SYDVKM. This chain's CDR3 is CASTPSRGLGGELFF. The CDR3 DNA reads as TGTGCCAGCACCCCTTCCAGGGGGCTCGGCGGGGAGCTGTTTTTT.

V is TRBV28 and J is TRBJ1-5, with a possible D match to TRBD1 (5 bases). The CDR3 is made up of 12 amino acids. V shed 4 bases and J shed 4 bases, with 5 bases lying between them. The germline V gene encodes CDR1 MDHEN and CDR2 SYDVKM. CDR3 in amino acids: CASSWGNQPQHF. The DNA for the CDR3 is TGTGCCAGCAGTTGGGGGAATCAGCCCCAGCATTTT.

The chain combines TRBV19 with TRBJ2-4; possibly TRBD2 for D (6 bases). V gave up 7 bases and J gave up 2 bases, with 18 bases separating them. This CDR3 comprises 16 residues. The germline V gene has CDR1 LNHDA and CDR2 SQIVND (reference sequence). This CDR3 is CASTPWGERTKNIQYF. CDR3 DNA: TGTGCCAGTACCCCTTGGGGGGAACGAACCAAAAACATTCAGTACTTC.

The chain links TRBV5-6 to TRBJ2-2; D unclear. Germline V gene lookup returns CDR1 SGHDT and CDR2 YYEEEE. Trimming stripped 3 bases from V and 5 bases from J, with 5 bases between. The CDR3 is made up of 12 amino acids. The CDR3 region has the DNA TGTGCCAGCAGCTATATTACCGGGGAGCTGTTTTTT. Translation gives CASSYITGELFF.

V is TRBV7-9 and J is TRBJ1-1; 7 bases align to TRBD1. CDR1 SEHNR and CDR2 FQNEAQ come from the germline V gene (reference sequence). This CDR3 is built from 19 residues. Trimming cost V 5 bases and J 4 bases; bases outside gene matches: 22. The CDR3 reads CASSLPGTAGGTRSTEAFF. In nucleotides, the CDR3 is TGTGCCAGCAGCCTCCCCGGGACAGCGGGTGGGACACGGAGCACTGAAGCTTTCTTT.

The chain employs TRBV13 and TRBJ2-4, with D tentatively TRBD2 (5 bases). Trimming left V 1 base short and J 7 bases short, with 5 bases between. This CDR3 is 12 amino acids long. Germline CDR1 reads PRHDT; CDR2 reads FYEKMQ (reference sequence). DNA of the CDR3: TGTGCCAGCAGCTTAGCGGGGAACATTCAGTACTTC. As protein: CASSLAGNIQYF.

The V gene is TRBV19, the J gene TRBJ1-2, with TRBD1 as a possible D gene (5 bases). Per the germline V gene, CDR1 is LNHDA and CDR2 is SQIVND (reference sequence). This CDR3 is built from 18 residues. V was cut by 7 bases and J by 0 bases, with 24 bases left in between. The chain's CDR3 is CASTQRAPRDRTNYGYTF. The CDR3 DNA reads as TGTGCCAGTACCCAAAGGGCACCCCGGGACCGTACTAACTATGGCTACACCTTC.

The chain joins TRBV19 to TRBJ1-1; D call uncertain. Per the germline V gene, CDR1 is LNHDA and CDR2 is SQIVND (reference sequence). CDR3 length equals 12 residues. V lost 5 bases and J 7 bases, leaving 11 bases between the germline ends. The CDR3 protein is CASSPLGGEAFF. In nucleotides, the CDR3 is TGTGCCAGTAGTCCCTTGGGAGGTGAAGCTTTCTTT.

This clone was seen just once. This chain uses TRBV30 with TRBJ1-5, with D unresolved. Trimming took 0 bases from V and 2 from J, leaving 8 bases between them. The CDR3 is 14 amino acids. Germline V gives CDR1 GTSNPN, CDR2 SVGIG (reference sequence). CDR3 residues: CAWSVEGGNQPQHF. The CDR3 coding sequence is TGTGCCTGGAGTGTCGAGGGAGGCAATCAGCCCCAGCATTTT.

V usage is TRBV19 and J usage is TRBJ1-1; TRBD1 might be the D (5 bases). The CDR3 is made up of 13 amino acids. Germline assignment: CDR1 LNHDA and CDR2 SQIVND (reference sequence). V was shortened by 1 base and J by 5 bases, with 8 bases between the two germline ends. The CDR3 DNA is TGTGCCAGTAGTATAGTAGAGGGGACTGAAGCTTTCTTT. Protein: CASSIVEGTEAFF.

This sequence joins TRBV5-1 and TRBJ2-3, with D uncertain. This CDR3 has 14 residues. CDR1 is SGHRS, CDR2 YFSETQ, per germline. Trimming cost V 0 bases and J 0 bases, with 5 bases left between them. The CDR3 DNA sequence: TGCGCCAGCAGCTTGGATGCTAGCACAGATACGCAGTATTTT. Translation: CASSLDASTDTQYF.

The chain uses TRBV19 and TRBJ2-1; D is perhaps TRBD2 (6 bases). Germline assignment: CDR1 LNHDA and CDR2 SQIVND (reference sequence). This CDR3 has 17 amino acids. V was cut by 6 bases and J by 2 bases, with 20 bases left in between. This CDR3 is CASRGEALAKPYNEQFF. Here the CDR3 DNA reads TGTGCCAGTAGAGGGGAGGCCCTAGCCAAGCCCTACAATGAGCAGTTCTTC.

The V and J genes are TRBV7-3 and TRBJ2-1; 9 bases are a match to TRBD1. The CDR3 loop spans 15 amino acids. CDR1 SGHTA and CDR2 FQGTGA come from the germline V gene. Losses at the gene ends were 5 bases for V and 6 bases for J; bases not matched to a gene: 8. CDR3 nucleotides: TGTGCCAGCAGCCCCCGGGACAGGGCGGGCAATGAGCAGTTCTTC. It yields the protein CASSPRDRAGNEQFF. The entire variable domain, with the rest obtained from reference TRBV7-3 and TRBJ2-1, is as follows: GAGVSQTPSNKVTEKGKYVELRCDPISGHTALYWYRQSLGQGPEFLIYFQGTGAADDSGLPNDRFFAVRPEGSVSTLKIQRTERGDSAVYLCASSPRDRAGNEQFFGPGTRLTVL.

The chain links TRBV14 to TRBJ2-7; 9 bases are a match to TRBD1. CDR1 is SGHDN and CDR2 is FVKESK in the germline V gene. The CDR3 extends over 17 amino acids. V lost 4 bases to trimming and J lost 2 bases; unmatched junction nucleotides: 12. The CDR3 nucleotides read TGTGCCAGCAGCCTAAGATCCGGGACAGGGTCGGCCTACGAGCAGTACTTC. It is translated as CASSLRSGTGSAYEQYF.

The gene calls are TRBV5-1 and TRBJ2-3; 10 bases are a match to TRBD1. Germline CDR1 is SGHRS and CDR2 is YFSETQ. This CDR3 region has 16 residues. Germline trimming cut 0 bases from V and 1 base from J; bases unmatched to any gene: 2. Here the CDR3 DNA reads TGCGCCAGCAGCTTGGATGGGACAGGGGGCACAGATACGCAGTATTTT. Translation: CASSLDGTGGTDTQYF. Drawing the rest from reference TRBV5-1 and TRBJ2-3, the complete variable domain is KAGVTQTPRYLIKTRGQQVTLSCSPISGHRSVSWYQQTPGQGLQFLFEYFSETQRNKGNFPGRFSGRQFSNSRSEMNVSTLELGDSALYLCASSLDGTGGTDTQYFGPGTRLTVL.

V is TRBV2 and J is TRBJ1-2; TRBD1 matches at 10 bases. CDR1 is SNHLY, CDR2 FYNNEI, per germline. The ends lost 7 bases at V and 12 bases at J; junction bases unmatched: 5. The CDR3 totals 11 residues. The DNA of the CDR3 is TGTGCCAGCACCCGGACAGGGGGGCACACCTTC. It is translated as CASTRTGGHTF.

V and J are TRBV4-2 and TRBJ2-7; D is tentatively TRBD1 or TRBD2 (6 bases each). V gave up 0 bases and J gave up 0 bases, with 9 bases separating them. The V gene's germline CDR1 is LGHNA and CDR2 YNFKEQ. The CDR3 consists of 15 residues. CDR3 nucleotide sequence: TGTGCCAGCAGCCAAGAGGGGGGCAGCTCCTACGAGCAGTACTTC. Its translation: CASSQEGGSSYEQYF.

Regarding this clone: This sample also contains other DNA sequences that code for the same CDR3. V and J are TRBV6-5 and TRBJ2-1; perhaps TRBD1 as D (5 bases). The V end was cut by 5 bases, the J end by 8 bases, with 7 bases between. The CDR3 length is 11 residues. Germline CDR1 reads MNHEY; CDR2 reads SVGAGI. The CDR3, as DNA: TGTGCCAGCAGTGCAGGGCATGAGCAGTTCTTC. This sequence encodes CASSAGHEQFF.

V gene TRBV5-5 combines with J gene TRBJ1-2, with 7 bases identical to TRBD1. The CDR3 is made up of 12 amino acids. Germline CDR1 SGHKS, CDR2 YYEKEE (reference sequence). Trimming took 4 bases from V and 12 from J; bases not matched to a gene: 9. In DNA form, the CDR3 reads TGTGCCAGCAGCCCCGGGACAGTTAAGAACACCTTC. It specifies CASSPGTVKNTF.

The chain joins TRBV7-8 to TRBJ2-7, with 7 bases lining up with TRBD1. This CDR3 region has 15 residues. The V and J ends lost 1 base and 3 bases, in that order; junction bases with no gene match: 6. From germline, CDR1 is SGHVS and CDR2 FQNEAQ. The CDR3 region is CASSLERTGNYEQYF. The CDR3 coding sequence is TGTGCCAGCAGCTTAGAGAGGACAGGAAACTACGAGCAGTACTTC.

This chain links TRBV13 with TRBJ1-2; D unclear. CDR1 PRHDT and CDR2 FYEKMQ come from the germline V gene (reference sequence). V gave up 1 base and J gave up 0 bases, with 12 bases separating them. The CDR3 extends over 16 amino acids. The CDR3 bases are TGTGCCAGCAGCTTAGTCTCCACTCAAGCTAACTATGGCTACACCTTC. Translation gives CASSLVSTQANYGYTF.

The chain recombines TRBV2 with TRBJ1-5, with TRBD1 as a possible D gene (5 bases). Germline-derived CDR1 and CDR2 are SNHLY and FYNNEI. CDR3 length: 15 residues. V was trimmed by 4 bases and J by 0 bases, leaving 10 bases between them. The CDR3 DNA is TGTGCCAGCAGTGGGGACGGTTATAGCAATCAGCCCCAGCATTTT. Protein product: CASSGDGYSNQPQHF. Full variable domain (missing parts from reference TRBV2 and TRBJ1-5): EPEVTQTPSHQVTQMGQEVILRCVPISNHLYFYWYRQILGQKVEFLVSFYNNEISEKSEIFDDQFSVERPDGSNFTLKIRSTKLEDSAMYFCASSGDGYSNQPQHFGDGTRLSIL.

V usage is TRBV11-2 and J usage is TRBJ2-3; D possibly corresponds to TRBD1 (6 bases). This CDR3 has 15 residues. V lost 5 bases and J lost 4, with 16 bases in between. Germline CDR1 is SGHAT and CDR2 is FQNNGV. This CDR3 reads CASSPDRLGADTQYF. In DNA, the CDR3 is TGTGCCAGCAGCCCGGACAGACTCGGGGCAGATACGCAGTATTTT. The full variable domain, rest sourced from reference TRBV11-2 and TRBJ2-3, is EAGVAQSPRYKIIEKRQSVAFWCNPISGHATLYWYQQILGQGPKLLIQFQNNGVVDDSQLPKDRFSAERLKGVDSTLKIQPAKLEDSAVYLCASSPDRLGADTQYFGPGTRLTVL.

There are a few counts of this clone. The chain combines TRBV2 with TRBJ1-1; D call uncertain. The CDR3 is 13 residues long. Trimming shortened V by 7 bases and J by 1 base, and 10 bases separated the two germline ends. Per the germline V gene, CDR1 is SNHLY and CDR2 is FYNNEI. For the CDR3, the DNA is TGTGCCAGCAACGTGGGCCAGAACACTGAAGCTTTCTTT. Translated, it gives CASNVGQNTEAFF.

J is TRBJ1-1 and V is TRBV28; 8 bases are a match to TRBD1. The CDR3 totals 16 residues. V shed 5 bases and J 6 bases; nucleotides not matched to a gene: 14. Germline assignment: CDR1 MDHEN and CDR2 SYDVKM. The CDR3 bases are TGTGCCAGCAGTCAGGACAGGGCTGGCGGGGTGGCTGAAGCTTTCTTT. It translates to CASSQDRAGGVAEAFF.

The chain combines TRBV5-5 with TRBJ2-7, with D tentatively TRBD2 (5 bases). The length of the CDR3 is 14 residues. Per the germline V gene, CDR1 is SGHKS and CDR2 is YYEKEE (reference sequence). Trimming removed 2 bases from V and 5 bases from J, with 14 bases in between. CDR3 region: CASSFRTGENEQYF. The CDR3 nucleotides read TGTGCCAGCAGCTTCCGGACTGGGGAGAACGAGCAGTACTTC.

CDR3 protein: CASKEGNTGELFF. CDR3 DNA: TGCGCCAGCAAAGAGGGAAACACCGGGGAGCTGTTTTTT. The chain uses TRBV10-2 and TRBJ2-2; D is perhaps TRBD2 (5 bases). The CDR3 spans 13 residues. CDR1 is WSHSY, CDR2 SAAADI, per germline. V was cut by 7 bases and J by 2 bases, with 8 bases left in between.

The J gene is TRBJ1-1, the V gene TRBV6-6; no firm D call. The germline V gene has CDR1 MNHNY and CDR2 SVGAGI (reference sequence). The V gene lost 7 bases and the J gene lost 7 bases, with 16 bases spanning the gap. This CDR3 region has 13 residues. CDR3 protein: CASTGRAKIEAFF. The CDR3 region has the DNA TGTGCCAGCACGGGCAGAGCGAAAATTGAAGCTTTCTTT.

This clone came up once. This chain joins TRBV5-1 and TRBJ2-5; perhaps TRBD2 as D (5 bases). The CDR3 has 16 amino acids. V was pared by 0 bases and J by 2 bases, with 14 bases between. Germline CDR1 and CDR2: SGHRS and YFSETQ. CDR3 sequence reads: CASSLAWMGGQETQYF. CDR3 coding DNA: TGCGCCAGCAGCTTGGCCTGGATGGGCGGGCAAGAGACCCAGTACTTC.

This sequence joins TRBV19 and TRBJ1-5; 8 positions match TRBD1. The germline V gene encodes CDR1 LNHDA and CDR2 SQIVND (reference sequence). Trimming at V came to 4 bases and at J to 4 bases, leaving 6 bases not matched to a gene. CDR3 length: 15 amino acids. CDR3: CASSRTGIGNQPQHF. The CDR3 bases are TGTGCCAGTAGTAGGACAGGGATAGGGAATCAGCCCCAGCATTTT.